The clone carrying this T cell receptor (beta chain) has only one observation. The entry originates in a study of technical replicates of blood from several donors. Generated by immunoSEQ multiplex PCR, the TCRdb table keeps only in-frame clones and is missing some. Among fewer than 90,000 clones, over 75% were seen once, and the ten largest hold 0.41%. What was sequenced was T cells isolated from PBMCs. This clonotype originated in a human donor in good health.

The CDR3: CAWSGFSGGAGAAGANVLTF. The CDR3, as DNA: TGTGCCTGGAGTGGATTCTCAGGGGGCGCGGGCGCGGCGGGGGCCAACGTCCTGACTTTC. The chain recombines TRBV30 with TRBJ2-6; 8 nucleotides agree with TRBD1. The ends lost 1 base at V and 4 bases at J; junction bases unmatched: 18. The CDR3 has 20 residues. The germline CDR1 and CDR2 sequences are GTSNPN and SVGIG (reference sequence).